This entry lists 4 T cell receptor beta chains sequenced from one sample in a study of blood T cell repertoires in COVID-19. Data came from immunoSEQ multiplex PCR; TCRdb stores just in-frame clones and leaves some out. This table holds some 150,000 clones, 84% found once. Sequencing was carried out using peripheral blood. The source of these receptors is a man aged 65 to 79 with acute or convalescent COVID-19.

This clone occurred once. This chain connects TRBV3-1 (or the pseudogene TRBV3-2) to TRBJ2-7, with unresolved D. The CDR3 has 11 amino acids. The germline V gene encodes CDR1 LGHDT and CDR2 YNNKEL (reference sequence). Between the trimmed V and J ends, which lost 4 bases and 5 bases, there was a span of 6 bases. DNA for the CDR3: TGTGCCAGCAGCCGTAGCCACGAGCAGTACTTC. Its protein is CASSRSHEQYF.

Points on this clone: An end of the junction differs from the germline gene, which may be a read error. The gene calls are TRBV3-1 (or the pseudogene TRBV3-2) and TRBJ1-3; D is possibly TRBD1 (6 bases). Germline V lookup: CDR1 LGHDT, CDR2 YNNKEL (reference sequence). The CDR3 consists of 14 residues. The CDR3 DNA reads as TGTGCCAGCAGGCAAGGACAGTCTGGAAACACCATATATTTT. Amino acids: CASRQGQSGNTIYF.

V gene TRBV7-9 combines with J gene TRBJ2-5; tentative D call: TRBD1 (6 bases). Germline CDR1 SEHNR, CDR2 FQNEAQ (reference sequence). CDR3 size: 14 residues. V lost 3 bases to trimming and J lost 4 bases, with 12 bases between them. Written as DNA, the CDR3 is TGTGCCAGCAGCTTTCAGGGGTGGGGAGAGACCCAGTACTTC. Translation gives CASSFQGWGETQYF. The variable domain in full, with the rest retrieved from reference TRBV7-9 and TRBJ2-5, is DTGVSQNPRHKITKRGQNVTFRCDPISEHNRLYWYRQTLGQGPEFLTYFQNEAQLEKSRLLSDRFSAERPKGSFSTLEIQRTEQGDSAMYLCASSFQGWGETQYFGPGTRLLVL.

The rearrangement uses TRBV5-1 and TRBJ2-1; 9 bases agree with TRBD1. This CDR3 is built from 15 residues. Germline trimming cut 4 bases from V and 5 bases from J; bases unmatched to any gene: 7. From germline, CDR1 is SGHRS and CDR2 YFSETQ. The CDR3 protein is CASSPSDRGHNEQFF. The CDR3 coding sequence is TGCGCCAGCAGCCCGTCGGACAGGGGCCACAATGAGCAGTTCTTC.